Presented here are 9 T cell receptor beta chains from one specimen sequenced in a study of T cell responses to AZD1222 COVID-19 vaccine. Profiling relied on immunoSEQ multiplex PCR, and the TCRdb table lists in-frame clones only, not all of them. The data hold about 140,000 clones, with around 90% observed a single time. The source material was peripheral blood, sampled 28 days after the second dose of the MenACWY control vaccine. These receptors came from an adult who received the MenACWY meningococcal vaccine as a control.

In its sample, this clone was seen a few times. The CDR3 reads CATSDWRGTGNEKLFF. CDR3 bases: TGTGCCACCAGTGATTGGAGGGGGACAGGTAATGAAAAACTGTTTTTT. V usage is TRBV24-1 and J usage is TRBJ1-4; the match to TRBD1 covers 8 bases. Losses at the gene ends were 2 bases for V and 4 bases for J; bases not matched to a gene: 5. CDR1 and CDR2 (germline): KGHDR, SFDVKD. This CDR3 region has 16 residues.

The rearrangement links TRBV7-9 to TRBJ1-4; maybe TRBD1 (5 bases). The CDR3 is 17 residues long. Trimming shortened V by 6 bases and J by 0 bases, and 17 bases separated the two germline ends. Looked up from germline, CDR1 is SEHNR and CDR2 is FQNEAQ (reference sequence). CDR3 DNA: TGTGCCAGCAGACACACAACGGGGCTCTCAACTAATGAAAAACTGTTTTTT. Protein sequence: CASRHTTGLSTNEKLFF.

The rearrangement joins TRBV6-5 to TRBJ2-5; D is possibly TRBD1 (5 bases). V shed 6 bases and J shed 5 bases, with 16 bases lying between them. CDR3 size: 14 residues. CDR1 and CDR2 (germline): MNHEY, SVGAGI. This CDR3 is CASRKRQGAETQYF. DNA for the CDR3: TGTGCCAGCAGGAAGCGCCAGGGCGCGGAGACCCAGTACTTC.

This clone was seen more than once but under ten times. This sample includes further DNA sequences coding for the same CDR3. The chain joins TRBV5-1 to TRBJ1-2; D not certain. The CDR3 contains 14 residues. CDR1 and CDR2 (germline): SGHRS, YFSETQ. V was clipped by 0 bases and J by 1 base, with 7 bases between them. CDR3 DNA sequence: TGCGCCAGCAGCTTGGAGTCAGTTAACTATGGCTACACCTTC. This sequence encodes CASSLESVNYGYTF.

The genes are TRBV24-1 and TRBJ2-7; D not resolved. Germline V gene lookup returns CDR1 KGHDR and CDR2 SFDVKD. This CDR3 has 18 residues. The V end was cut by 0 bases, the J end by 3 bases, with 20 bases between. CDR3 in amino acids: CATSDLLVRLTRGYEQYF. In DNA, the CDR3 is TGTGCCACCAGTGATTTGCTGGTCCGTCTGACCCGAGGCTACGAGCAGTACTTC.

The chain couples TRBV7-2 to TRBJ1-6; D not resolved. This CDR3 region has 14 residues. V was pared by 8 bases and J by 8 bases, with 16 bases between. Germline loops: CDR1 SGHTA, CDR2 FQGNSA. The CDR3 sequence is CASGYQATHSPLHF. CDR3 bases: TGTGCCAGCGGCTATCAGGCCACCCATTCACCCCTCCACTTT.

The rearrangement joins TRBV9 to TRBJ2-1; perhaps TRBD2 as D (5 bases). Germline CDR1 and CDR2: SGDLS and YYNGEE. Trimming cost V 4 bases and J 6 bases, with 14 bases left between them. The CDR3 is made up of 14 amino acids. The CDR3 nucleotides are TGTGCCAGCAGCTCCGGGAACAGAGGCAATGAGCAGTTCTTC. Residues: CASSSGNRGNEQFF.

The J gene is TRBJ2-7, the V gene TRBV2, with unresolved D. Germline-derived CDR1 and CDR2 are SNHLY and FYNNEI. The V gene lost 4 bases and the J gene lost 5 bases, with 6 bases spanning the gap. The CDR3 is 11 residues long. CDR3 loop: CASSVKHEQYF. CDR3 in DNA: TGTGCCAGCAGTGTAAAACACGAGCAGTACTTC.

The rearrangement uses TRBV5-1 and TRBJ2-1, with D possibly being TRBD1 or TRBD2 (5 bases each). The CDR3 covers 14 residues. Germline CDR1 and CDR2: SGHRS and YFSETQ. Trimming cost V 1 base and J 8 bases, with 13 bases left between them. CDR3 protein: CASSLLVRGDEQFF. CDR3 bases: TGCGCCAGCAGCTTGTTAGTGAGAGGGGATGAGCAGTTCTTC.